This T cell receptor (beta chain) was sequenced during a study of CD8 T cells in Susac syndrome. Trimming removed 9 bases from V and 3 bases from J; junction bases left unmatched: 4. This CDR3 region has 12 residues. Germline assignment: CDR1 SEHNR and CDR2 FQNEAQ (reference sequence). The authors reverse transcribed about 0.5 to 1 ug RNA with random hexamers. TCRdb re-called the immunoSEQ multiplex PCR reads with MiXCR, one entry per CDR3 protein. The sample holds over 350,000 distinct CDR3 sequences, roughly 85% seen once. This TCR was recovered from a human donor with multiple sclerosis. The sequenced sample was CD8+ T cells from PBMCs. The chain has TRBV7-9 and TRBJ2-7; 8 bases fit TRBD1. The CDR3: CASFGQGYEQYF. The CDR3 nucleotides read TGTGCCAGTTTCGGACAGGGCTACGAGCAGTACTTC. The whole variable domain, filled in from reference TRBV7-9 and TRBJ2-7, reads DTGVSQNPRHKITKRGQNVTFRCDPISEHNRLYWYRQTLGQGPEFLTYFQNEAQLEKSRLLSDRFSAERPKGSFSTLEIQRTEQGDSAMYLCASFGQGYEQYFGPGTRLTVT.